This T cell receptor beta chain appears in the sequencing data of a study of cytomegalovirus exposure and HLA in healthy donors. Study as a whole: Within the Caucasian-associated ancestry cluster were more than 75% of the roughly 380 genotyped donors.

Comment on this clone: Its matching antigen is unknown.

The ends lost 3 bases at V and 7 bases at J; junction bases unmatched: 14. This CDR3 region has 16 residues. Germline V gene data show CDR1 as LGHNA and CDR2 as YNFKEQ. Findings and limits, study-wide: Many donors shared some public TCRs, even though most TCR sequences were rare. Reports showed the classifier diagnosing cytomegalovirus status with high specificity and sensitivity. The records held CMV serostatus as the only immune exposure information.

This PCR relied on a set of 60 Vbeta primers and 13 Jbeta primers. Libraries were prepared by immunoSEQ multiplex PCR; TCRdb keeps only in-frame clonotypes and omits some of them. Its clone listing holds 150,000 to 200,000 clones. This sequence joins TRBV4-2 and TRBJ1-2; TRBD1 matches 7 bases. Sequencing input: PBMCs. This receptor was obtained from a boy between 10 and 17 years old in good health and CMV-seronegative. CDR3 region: CASSQEFYDRVAGYTF. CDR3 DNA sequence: TGTGCCAGCAGCCAGGAATTCTACGACAGGGTCGCTGGCTACACCTTC.